This T cell receptor beta chain is drawn from a study of beta chain features in type 1 diabetes. Per germline, CDR1 MNHEY and CDR2 SVGAGI. The length of the CDR3 is 13 residues. Trimming stripped 6 bases from V and 4 bases from J, with 12 bases between. A single heparinised blood sample, averaging approximately 116 mL, was obtained per donor. The authors sorted CD4+ naive, central memory, regulatory and stem cell-like memory cells via CD45RO/CCR7/CD25/CD127/CD95/CD27. Every bit of the isolated RNA underwent reverse transcription, so sequencing read expressed TCRB transcripts. The study sequenced naive, central memory and regulatory T cell samples to an average of around 3.4 million reads. Only in-frame clones appear in the TCRdb table, and some are missing; sequencing was by immunoSEQ multiplex PCR. The sample lists about 450,000 clones; about an eighth were seen once.

This sequence originates from a woman younger than 35 in good health. This rearrangement joins TRBV6-5 to TRBJ1-2; D call uncertain. What was sequenced was naive CD4+ T cells from blood. CDR3 loop: CASSQVSGYGYTF. Written as DNA, the CDR3 is TGTGCCAGCAGCCAGGTGTCGGGCTATGGCTACACCTTC.